This TCR beta chain was captured in a study of T cells expressing NK-cell markers (dated by TCRdb to 2019 to 2021). A note on the overall study: In sorted CD3+CD56+NKG2C+, CD3+CD56+NKG2C- and CD3+CD56-NKG2C+ T-cell subsets from several donors, TCR beta-chain repertoires were profiled. Of the eight sequenced donors, seven were found to be HCMV-seropositive and one was found to be HCMV-seronegative. All eight donors whose samples were sequenced were randomly selected healthy volunteers, three of them men and five women. Libraries were sequenced as 2 x 150 bp reads on Illumina HiSeq 2000/2500, MiSeq or NextSeq. Study-wide findings and limitations: In roughly 6 donors, the dominant CD3+CD56+NKG2C+ clonotypes ranked among the top 10 CD8+ clonotypes, making up 1.0-7.0% of CD8+ T cells. Whether the expanded NKG2C-expressing T cell clones were specific for HCMV antigens was left unclear. Those dominant clonotypes were again the most abundant among CD3+CD56-NKG2C+ cells in four donors, at 28.3-60.1%.

Note on this clonotype: The antigen it binds to is not known.

Sequencing was performed on an Illumina HiSeq 2000. 5'RACE template switching, by which a universal primer site and unique molecular identifiers were added, was used to make TCR beta cDNA libraries. Priming for cDNA synthesis came from the TCR beta constant segment, and two successive PCR amplification steps followed. In the source study's methods: MIGEC was used to demultiplex reads and group the reads by UMI, and MiTCR was used to assemble and quantify clonotypes. Only TCR cDNA sequences supported by at least two reads were kept to exclude erroneous sequences. The tcR package was used for downstream repertoire analysis, and clonotypes were matched between fractions using CDR3 nucleotide sequence together with V segment. VDJmatch was used to annotate antigen specificity against VDJdb, with one amino acid substitution allowed in CDR3. After TCRdb reprocessed the reads, each CDR3 protein sequence was kept as one row, without DNA. These V and J calls originate from TCRdb's pipeline instead of the authors' own analysis. The table for this sample records roughly 15,000 distinct CDR3 sequences. The top ten clones comprise 50% to 70% of the sample.

To determine HCMV serostatus, a commercial ELISA kit was used to detect HCMV-specific IgG in serum. Ficoll density gradient centrifugation was used to isolate peripheral blood mononuclear cells from blood. The germline V gene encodes CDR1 KGHSH and CDR2 LQKENI. Inclusive of the bounding cysteine and phenylalanine, the CDR3 is 16 residues long. The DNA is not on file. The chain couples TRBV18 to TRBJ2-5. This receptor was obtained from a man aged 18-70 years in good health. Source material: blood T cells: a sorted CD56 or NKG2C T cell subset, CD4+ or CD8+ T cells, or bulk PBMC T cells (not recorded which). The CDR3 in this case is CASSPFTTGGLETQYF.